Each of the 14 T cell receptor beta chains below was sequenced from the same sample in a study of CDR3 diversity in severe acne. TCRdb re-derived calls from the PCR reads in MiXCR, one entry per CDR3 protein. This sample has about 93,000 distinct CDR3 sequences, with about half found just once. What was sequenced was blood. These receptors were taken from a male donor in good health, serving as a control.

The sample holds a few counts of this clonotype. The genes are TRBV4-2 and TRBJ2-5; D is perhaps TRBD1 or TRBD2 (5 bases each). The germline gives CDR1 LGHNA, CDR2 YNFKEQ. The CDR3 spans 15 residues. Trimming took 5 bases from V and 2 from J, leaving 15 bases between them. The CDR3 loop reads CASSLLVGVQETQYF. CDR3 DNA: TGTGCCAGCAGCTTGTTGGTGGGGGTACAAGAGACCCAGTACTTC.

This clonotype was picked up many times. V gene TRBV24-1 combines with J gene TRBJ2-5, with D unclear. The CDR3 has 11 amino acids. Deletions cut 5 bases from V and 5 bases from J, with 5 bases between. Germline values: CDR1 KGHDR, CDR2 SFDVKD. The chain's CDR3 is CATSAAETQYF. The CDR3 DNA sequence: TGTGCCACCAGTGCCGCCGAGACCCAGTACTTC.

By sample fraction, this clonotype is medium-sized. The chain uses TRBV15 and TRBJ2-7; 7 nucleotides align to TRBD1. The germline V gene encodes CDR1 LNHNV and CDR2 YYDKDF (reference sequence). This CDR3 has 13 amino acids. The J segment lost 10 bases and the V segment lost 2 bases, leaving 8 bases of the junction unmatched. The DNA for the CDR3 is TGTGCCACCAGCAGACCCGACAGGGTGGGCCAGTACTTC. It yields the protein CATSRPDRVGQYF.

CDR3 nucleotides: TGCAGTGCCAGCAGTTTGGGGACAGGGGGCGGCGATGAGCAGTTCTTC. Residues: CSASSLGTGGGDEQFF. The chain is built from TRBV20-1 and TRBJ2-1; 12 bases map to TRBD1. The germline V gene has CDR1 DFQATT and CDR2 SNEGSKA (reference sequence). There are 16 residues in the CDR3. Trimming removed 6 bases from V and 8 bases from J; junction bases left unmatched: 14.

V is TRBV20-1 and J is TRBJ1-2, with D unresolved. This CDR3 has 14 residues. CDR1 and CDR2 (germline): DFQATT, SNEGSKA (reference sequence). Trimming cost V 3 bases and J 2 bases, with 13 bases left between them. CDR3 residues: CSASWEGLNYGYTF. The CDR3 region has the DNA TGCAGTGCTAGCTGGGAGGGCTTAAACTATGGCTACACCTTC.

This chain connects TRBV4-2 to TRBJ2-7, with TRBD1 matching over 7 bases. CDR1 is LGHNA, CDR2 YNFKEQ, per germline. The CDR3 consists of 13 residues. The junction had 2 bases not matched to a gene; V was cut back by 4 bases and J by 2 bases. The CDR3 loop reads CASSRDSTYEQYF. The CDR3 nucleotides read TGTGCCAGCAGCCGGGACAGTACCTACGAGCAGTACTTC.

A few counts support this clonotype. This rearrangement joins TRBV7-3 to TRBJ2-2; 7 bases fit TRBD1. This CDR3 contains 14 residues. Germline V gene data show CDR1 as SGHTA and CDR2 as FQGTGA. J was trimmed by 8 bases and V by 1 base; bases with no gene match: 4. The CDR3 region has the DNA TGTGCCAGCAGCTTAAGAGAGGGACAGGGGGAGCTGTTTTTT. Amino acids: CASSLREGQGELFF.

The CDR3 DNA follows: TGTGCCAGCAGCTTGGGGACAGGGCCCCACGAGACCCAGTACTTC. This translates into CASSLGTGPHETQYF. J is TRBJ2-5 and V is TRBV5-6; 8 nucleotides match TRBD1. This CDR3 has 15 residues. Trimming took 0 bases from V and 5 from J; bases not matched to a gene: 6. CDR1 and CDR2 from the germline V gene are SGHDT and YYEEEE.

The genes are TRBV20-1 and TRBJ2-5; D might be TRBD2 (6 bases). The CDR3 has 13 residues. Per the germline V gene, CDR1 is DFQATT and CDR2 is SNEGSKA (reference sequence). Trimming cost V 5 bases and J 3 bases, with 13 bases left between them. CDR3 residues: CSADAIAEETQYF. For the CDR3, the DNA is TGCAGTGCTGATGCTATAGCGGAAGAGACCCAGTACTTC.

The chain employs TRBV9 and TRBJ2-7; perhaps TRBD2 as D (6 bases). The V gene's germline CDR1 is SGDLS and CDR2 YYNGEE. This CDR3 has 15 residues. The V gene lost 3 bases and the J gene lost 0 bases, with 13 bases spanning the gap. This CDR3 reads CASSATGSFSYEQYF. In DNA, the CDR3 is TGTGCCAGCAGCGCGACCGGGAGCTTCTCCTACGAGCAGTACTTC.

This chain uses TRBV20-1 with TRBJ2-7; D is ambiguous. Between the trimmed V and J ends, which lost 6 bases and 0 bases, there was a span of 12 bases. The germline gives CDR1 DFQATT, CDR2 SNEGSKA (reference sequence). This CDR3 contains 13 residues. The CDR3 sequence is CSALMVSSYEQYF. CDR3 nucleotides: TGCAGTGCCCTTATGGTAAGCTCCTACGAGCAGTACTTC.

As regards this clonotype: One end of the junction is discordant with germline, which a read error may explain. The J gene is TRBJ2-2, the V gene TRBV5-6; a weak D match, TRBD2 (5 bases). CDR3 size: 12 residues. Germline lookup yields CDR1 SGHDT and CDR2 YYEEEE. The CDR3 sequence is CASSLGTGELSF. Written as DNA, the CDR3 is TGTGCCAGCAGCTTGGGAACCGGGGAGCTGTCTTTT.

Worth noting for this clonotype: The germline gene is not matched at one end of the junction; a read error may be the cause. The V call is TRBV10-2, the J call TRBJ1-1; no clear D. CDR1 and CDR2 (germline): WSHSY, SAAADI. The CDR3 is made up of 13 amino acids. The CDR3, as DNA: TGTGCCAGCAGCCGTCGACCCCGGGGAGAAGCTTTCTTT. Protein sequence: CASSRRPRGEAFF.

The sample holds a few counts of this clonotype. V is TRBV12-3 or TRBV12-4 and J is TRBJ2-7; D unclear. The CDR3 consists of 13 residues. V shed 3 bases and J shed 4 bases, with 10 bases lying between them. CDR3: CASSLGRTYEQYF. The CDR3 coding sequence is TGTGCCAGCAGTTTGGGCAGAACGTACGAGCAGTACTTC.